The 15 T cell receptor beta chains below were found in one sample sequenced in a study of CXCR3-negative and CXCR3-positive naive CD8 T cells. The method, 5' RACE with UMI labels, was used to prepare the TRB cDNA libraries. Each CDR3 protein gets one entry in TCRdb, which reprocessed the 5' RACE reads and gives no DNA. The repertoire shows approximately 62,000 distinct CDR3 sequences; the top ten hold 4.3%. The sample was naive CXCR3- CD8+ T cells from blood. Described subset: CD45RO-CCR7+CD27+CD95- naive CD8+ T cells lacking CXCR3 (TNR3-). These receptors were collected from a human donor in good health. Some clones in this sample may be carry-over from other donors' samples.

This rearrangement joins TRBV20-1 to TRBJ2-7. CDR3 size: 12 residues. Germline V gene sequence: CDR1 DFQATT, CDR2 SNEGSKA (reference sequence). CDR3 region: CSARTPNYEQYF.

The chain links TRBV7-6 to TRBJ1-5; TCRdb names TRBD1, which stays unverified in the absence of DNA. Germline V CDR1 and CDR2: SGHVS, FNYEAQ. The CDR3 loop spans 14 amino acids. This CDR3 is CASSLGGYNQPQHF.

The chain is built from TRBV29-1 and TRBJ2-3. The CDR3 is 13 residues long. Germline-derived CDR1 and CDR2 are SQVTM and ANQGSEA. The CDR3 loop reads CSVARESTDTQYF.

CDR3 sequence: CSAHDRVNTEAFF. V is TRBV20-1 and J is TRBJ1-1; without DNA, the TCRdb call of TRBD1 cannot be checked. CDR1 is DFQATT, CDR2 SNEGSKA, per germline (reference sequence). This CDR3 is built from 13 residues.

The J gene is TRBJ2-7, the V gene TRBV4-3; TCRdb calls TRBD1, which cannot be checked without DNA. This CDR3 is 16 amino acids long. CDR1 is LGHNA and CDR2 is YSLEER in the germline V gene. CDR3 amino acids: CASSQEEGGGWREQYF.

This sequence joins TRBV29-1 and TRBJ1-2; TCRdb's D call of TRBD1 is untestable without DNA. The CDR3 sequence is 11 residues long. Germline V gives CDR1 SQVTM, CDR2 ANQGSEA. Here the CDR3 reads CSVGQGGGYTF.

J is TRBJ2-5 and V is TRBV7-9; TCRdb indicates TRBD1, and absent DNA this call remains unverified. This CDR3 region has 18 residues. Looked up from germline, CDR1 is SEHNR and CDR2 is FQNEAQ (reference sequence). The CDR3 loop is CASSLAASGGPHQETQYF.

The chain joins TRBV4-3 to TRBJ1-1; the TRBD1 assignment by TCRdb is unverifiable without DNA. CDR3 length: 12 amino acids. The V gene's germline CDR1 is LGHNA and CDR2 YSLEER. CDR3 residues: CASSQGRVEAFF.

The chain uses TRBV7-9 and TRBJ1-6; as DNA is missing, the TRBD1 call by TCRdb cannot be tested. The CDR3 is 15 amino acids. The germline CDR1 and CDR2 sequences are SEHNR and FQNEAQ (reference sequence). The CDR3 region is CASSSHRGWNSPLHF.

This sequence joins TRBV20-1 and TRBJ2-1; lacking DNA, the TRBD1 call made by TCRdb goes unchecked. The CDR3 is 17 residues long. The germline V gene encodes CDR1 DFQATT and CDR2 SNEGSKA (reference sequence). The CDR3 is CSARDLTSGTGGDEQFF.

The rearrangement joins TRBV21-1 to TRBJ1-5; TCRdb proposes TRBD1, but this gene call is untestable without DNA. TRBV21-1 is an annotated pseudogene. This CDR3 contains 17 residues. The CDR3 loop is CASSKNRQGFCNQPQHF.

J is TRBJ2-1 and V is TRBV6-2 or TRBV6-3; TCRdb gives TRBD2 as the D gene, but with no DNA this cannot be confirmed. There are 12 residues in the CDR3. Germline V CDR1 and CDR2: MNHEY, SVGEGT. The chain's CDR3 is CASTERDNEQFF.

The V gene is TRBV6-5, the J gene TRBJ2-1; TCRdb returns TRBD1, unconfirmable since there is no DNA. CDR1 and CDR2 from the germline V gene are MNHEY and SVGAGI. The CDR3 runs 18 residues. The CDR3 region is CASSLREPARGRYGEQFF.

The chain joins TRBV4-2 to TRBJ1-2; the TCRdb D gene call, TRBD1, has no DNA to confirm it. The germline CDR1 and CDR2 sequences are LGHNA and YNFKEQ. This CDR3 region has 17 residues. CDR3 sequence reads: CASSQARTGGAAAGYTF.

The chain joins TRBV29-1 to TRBJ2-3; the D call of TRBD1 rests on TCRdb alone, since no DNA is present to check it. This CDR3 region has 14 residues. The V gene's germline CDR1 is SQVTM and CDR2 ANQGSEA. The CDR3 region is CSVDGSGNTDTQYF.